What follows is one T cell receptor (beta chain) and its context. The CDR3 is 16 amino acids. From germline, CDR1 is MDHEN and CDR2 SYDVKM. The V end was cut by 3 bases, the J end by 6 bases, with 18 bases between. These data come from a study of blood T cell repertoires in COVID-19. For the study at large: Material from acute and convalescent COVID-19 was sourced from the United States, Italy and Spain.

Sequenced by immunoSEQ multiplex PCR; TCRdb stores in-frame clones only, minus some. The table lists some 49,000 clones, approximately 95% of them singletons. Sequenced material: peripheral blood. The TCR comes from a man aged 55-75 years with COVID-19, enrolled during active disease. The chain recombines TRBV28 with TRBJ1-5; D gene ambiguous. The DNA for the CDR3 is TGTGCCAGCAGTTTCCCCCGGGCGGGTTTGGGTCAGCCCCAGCATTTT. Amino acids: CASSFPRAGLGQPQHF.